This passage covers 12 T cell receptor beta chains from one sample sequenced in a study of Graves' ophthalmopathy and Graves' hyperthyroidism. Amplification from RNA transcripts yielded the TCR beta CDR3 regions. The library came from an HTBI-primed first-round RT-PCR and a second-round multiplex PCR. TCRdb reprocessed the multiplex PCR reads via MiXCR and lists one record per CDR3 protein. The table includes hundreds of thousands of distinct CDR3 sequences, around an eighth detected once. Sequencing used blood. Source of these receptors: a woman in her thirties with Graves' ophthalmopathy.

Comment on this clonotype: A read error may explain this, as a much larger clone is one base away. The V and J genes are TRBV7-8 and TRBJ2-5; D may be TRBD1 or TRBD2 (6 bases each). The germline CDR1 and CDR2 sequences are SGHVS and FQNEAQ. This CDR3 has 17 amino acids. This CDR3 reads CASSFGGGRDLTETEYF. The CDR3, as DNA: TGTGCCAGCAGCTTTGGTGGGGGCCGGGACTTGACTGAGACCGAGTACTTC.

This clonotype was recorded many times. This rearrangement joins TRBV11-2 to TRBJ2-2; D could derive from TRBD1 or TRBD2 (5 bases each). Between the trimmed V and J ends, which lost 2 bases and 0 bases, there was a span of 10 bases. The germline CDR1 and CDR2 sequences are SGHAT and FQNNGV. This CDR3 has 16 residues. In DNA form, the CDR3 reads TGTGCCAGCAGCTTATTTGGGGGATCGAACACCGGGGAGCTGTTTTTT. It codes for CASSLFGGSNTGELFF.

This clonotype was counted at least ten times. The genes are TRBV27 and TRBJ1-3, with D perhaps matching TRBD1 (6 bases). V gave up 6 bases and J gave up 2 bases, with 8 bases separating them. Germline loops: CDR1 MNHEY, CDR2 SMNVEV (reference sequence). CDR3 size: 13 residues. The CDR3 DNA is TGTGCCAGCAGAGAGGGGGCTGGAAACACCATATATTTT. It yields the protein CASREGAGNTIYF.

This clonotype was detected ten times or more. This rearrangement joins TRBV20-1 to TRBJ2-2; the match to TRBD1 covers 8 bases. Germline CDR1 is DFQATT and CDR2 is SNEGSKA (reference sequence). Trimming at V came to 8 bases and at J to 4 bases, leaving 12 bases not matched to a gene. CDR3 size: 15 residues. The CDR3 DNA reads as TGCAGTTCCCAAGGGGGCAGGGGGCTCACCGGGGAGCTGTTTTTT. Amino acids: CSSQGGRGLTGELFF.

This clonotype was recorded many times. The chain joins TRBV27 to TRBJ1-2; TRBD1 matches 8 bases. This CDR3 region has 15 residues. J gave up 8 bases and V 6 bases, and 14 bases lay outside the gene matches. Per the germline V gene, CDR1 is MNHEY and CDR2 is SMNVEV (reference sequence). CDR3 nucleotides: TGTGCCAGCAGCTCCGACGGACAGGGAAGAGGCGGCTACACCTTC. Translation: CASSSDGQGRGGYTF.

This clonotype showed up many times. The rearrangement links TRBV13 to TRBJ1-2; no definite D call. Germline V gene data show CDR1 as PRHDT and CDR2 as FYEKMQ (reference sequence). The V end lost 5 bases, the J end lost 4 bases, and 14 bases lay between the germline ends. CDR3 length: 14 amino acids. The CDR3 DNA reads TGTGCCAGCAGCCATTCCCTGACAATCTATGGCTACACCTTC. This codes for CASSHSLTIYGYTF. Filled out from reference TRBV13 and TRBJ1-2, the complete variable domain reads AAGVIQSPRHLIKEKRETATLKCYPIPRHDTVYWYQQGPGQDPQFLISFYEKMQSDKGSIPDRFSAQQFSDYHSELNMSSLELGDSALYFCASSHSLTIYGYTFGSGTRLTVV.

J is TRBJ2-7 and V is TRBV12-3 or TRBV12-4; no clear D. V dropped 5 bases and J dropped 6 bases, with 14 bases sitting between them. The CDR3 consists of 13 residues. CDR3 in DNA: TGTGCCAGCAGTATGTCCCTTCGGCTCGAGCAGTACTTC. Translated, it gives CASSMSLRLEQYF.

This clonotype turned up a few times. This chain connects TRBV7-3 to TRBJ2-6; D is undetermined. The germline gives CDR1 SGHTA, CDR2 FQGTGA. With 5 bases removed from V and 1 base from J, the gap between germline ends came to 9 bases. The CDR3 extends over 15 amino acids. CDR3 loop: CASSKTLSGANVLTF. CDR3 sequence (DNA): TGTGCCAGCAGCAAGACACTTTCTGGGGCCAACGTCCTGACTTTC.

This chain connects TRBV15 to TRBJ2-5, with D possibly being TRBD1 (5 bases). There are 16 residues in the CDR3. Germline V lookup: CDR1 LNHNV, CDR2 YYDKDF (reference sequence). Trimming pared 2 bases from V and 2 bases from J, leaving 15 bases between. The CDR3 is CATSRQDTLGQETQYF. The CDR3 DNA is TGTGCCACCAGCAGACAGGACACCTTGGGACAAGAGACCCAGTACTTC.

This clonotype was seen at least ten times. The chain uses TRBV12-3 or TRBV12-4 and TRBJ1-5, with D possibly being TRBD1 (5 bases). The CDR3 is 13 residues long. The V end lost 4 bases, the J end lost 7 bases, and 11 bases lay between the germline ends. This CDR3 is CASSYGRVQPQHF. CDR3 coding DNA: TGTGCCAGCAGTTACGGCAGGGTCCAGCCCCAGCATTTT.

This clonotype was seen ten or more times. The V gene is TRBV6-5, the J gene TRBJ1-1, with TRBD1 as a possible D gene (5 bases). V was cut by 2 bases and J by 1 base, with 8 bases left in between. The V gene's germline CDR1 is MNHEY and CDR2 SVGAGI. The CDR3 totals 14 residues. CDR3 in amino acids: CASSYGGKNTEAFF. The CDR3 nucleotides read TGTGCCAGCAGTTACGGGGGAAAGAACACTGAAGCTTTCTTT.

This clonotype was found many times. This rearrangement joins TRBV6-5 to TRBJ1-2, with no clear D. With 4 bases removed from V and 3 bases from J, the gap between germline ends came to 15 bases. The CDR3 spans 15 residues. The germline V gene encodes CDR1 MNHEY and CDR2 SVGAGI. CDR3 sequence: CASSLSDGVYYGYTF. The DNA for the CDR3 is TGTGCCAGCAGTTTATCGGACGGGGTATACTATGGCTACACCTTC.